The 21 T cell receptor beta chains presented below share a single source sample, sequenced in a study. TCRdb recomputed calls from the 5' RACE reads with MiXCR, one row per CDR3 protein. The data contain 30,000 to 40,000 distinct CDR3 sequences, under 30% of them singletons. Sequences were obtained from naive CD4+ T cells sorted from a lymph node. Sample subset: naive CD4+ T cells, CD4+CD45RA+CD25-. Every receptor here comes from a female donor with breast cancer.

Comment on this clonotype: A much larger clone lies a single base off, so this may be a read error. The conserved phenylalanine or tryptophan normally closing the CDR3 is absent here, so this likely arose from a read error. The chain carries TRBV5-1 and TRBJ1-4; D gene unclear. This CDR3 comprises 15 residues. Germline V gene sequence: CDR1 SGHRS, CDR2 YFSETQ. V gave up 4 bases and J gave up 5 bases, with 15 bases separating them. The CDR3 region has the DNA TGCGCCAGCAGCCCCCGGCCCGGGGTAAATGAAAAACTGTTTTTA. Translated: CASSPRPGVNEKLFL.

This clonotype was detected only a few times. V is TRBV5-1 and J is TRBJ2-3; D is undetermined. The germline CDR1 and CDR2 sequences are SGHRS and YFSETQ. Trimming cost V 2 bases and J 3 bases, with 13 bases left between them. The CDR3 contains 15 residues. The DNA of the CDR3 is TGCGCCAGCAGCTTCGAGCCAGCATCGACAGATACGCAGTATTTT. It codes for CASSFEPASTDTQYF. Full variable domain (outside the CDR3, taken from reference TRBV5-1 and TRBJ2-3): KAGVTQTPRYLIKTRGQQVTLSCSPISGHRSVSWYQQTPGQGLQFLFEYFSETQRNKGNFPGRFSGRQFSNSRSEMNVSTLELGDSALYLCASSFEPASTDTQYFGPGTRLTVL.

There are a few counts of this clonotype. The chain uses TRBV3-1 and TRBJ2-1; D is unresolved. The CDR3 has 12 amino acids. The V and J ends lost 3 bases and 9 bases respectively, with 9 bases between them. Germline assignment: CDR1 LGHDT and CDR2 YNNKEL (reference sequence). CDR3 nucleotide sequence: TGTGCCAGCAGCCAGGCTATCTTTGAGCAGTTCTTC. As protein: CASSQAIFEQFF.

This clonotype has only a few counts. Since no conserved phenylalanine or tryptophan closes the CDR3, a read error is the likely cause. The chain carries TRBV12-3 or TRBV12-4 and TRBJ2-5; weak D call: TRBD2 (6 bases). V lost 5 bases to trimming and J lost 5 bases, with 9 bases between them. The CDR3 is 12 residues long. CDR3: CASSPEGETQYL. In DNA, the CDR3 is TGTGCCAGCAGTCCGGAGGGGGAGACCCAGTACCTC.

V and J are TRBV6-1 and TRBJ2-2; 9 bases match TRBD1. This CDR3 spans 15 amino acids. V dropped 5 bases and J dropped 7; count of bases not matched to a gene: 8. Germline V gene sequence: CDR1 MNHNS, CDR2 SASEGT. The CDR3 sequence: CASSTRTGVGGELFF. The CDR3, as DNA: TGTGCCAGCAGTACCCGGACAGGGGTGGGCGGGGAGCTGTTTTTT.

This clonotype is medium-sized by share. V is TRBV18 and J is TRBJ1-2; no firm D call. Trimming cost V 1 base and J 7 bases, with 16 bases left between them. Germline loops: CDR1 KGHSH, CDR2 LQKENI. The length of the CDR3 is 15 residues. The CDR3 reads CASSPQGRTSTGYTF. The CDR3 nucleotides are TGTGCCAGCTCACCACAGGGCAGGACTTCTACTGGCTACACCTTC. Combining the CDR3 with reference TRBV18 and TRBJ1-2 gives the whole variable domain NAGVMQNPRHLVRRRGQEARLRCSPMKGHSHVYWYRQLPEEGLKFMVYLQKENIIDESGMPKERFSAEFPKEGPSILRIQQVVRGDSAAYFCASSPQGRTSTGYTFGSGTRLTVV.

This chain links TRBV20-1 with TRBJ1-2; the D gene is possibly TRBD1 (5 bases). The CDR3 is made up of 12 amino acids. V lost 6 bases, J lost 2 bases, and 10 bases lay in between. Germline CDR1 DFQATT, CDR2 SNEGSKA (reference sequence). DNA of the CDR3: TGCAGTGCGAACCACAGGAACTATGGCTACACCTTC. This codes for CSANHRNYGYTF.

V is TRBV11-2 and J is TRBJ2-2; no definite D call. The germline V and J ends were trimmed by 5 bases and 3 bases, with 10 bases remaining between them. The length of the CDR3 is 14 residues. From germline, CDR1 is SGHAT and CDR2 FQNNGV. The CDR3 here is CASSSREHTGELFF. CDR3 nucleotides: TGTGCCAGCAGCAGTAGAGAGCACACCGGGGAGCTGTTTTTT.

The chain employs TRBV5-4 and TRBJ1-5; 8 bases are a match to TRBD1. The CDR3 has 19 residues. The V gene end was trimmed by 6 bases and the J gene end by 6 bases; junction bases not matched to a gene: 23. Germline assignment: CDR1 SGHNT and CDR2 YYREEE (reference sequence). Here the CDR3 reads CASNPFLRVSGGVVQPQHF. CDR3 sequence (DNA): TGTGCCAGCAACCCTTTCCTTCGAGTTTCAGGGGGCGTGGTTCAGCCCCAGCATTTT. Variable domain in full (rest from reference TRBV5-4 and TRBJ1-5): ETGVTQSPTHLIKTRGQQVTLRCSSQSGHNTVSWYQQALGQGPQFIFQYYREEENGRGNFPPRFSGLQFPNYSSELNVNALELDDSALYLCASNPFLRVSGGVVQPQHFGDGTRLSIL.

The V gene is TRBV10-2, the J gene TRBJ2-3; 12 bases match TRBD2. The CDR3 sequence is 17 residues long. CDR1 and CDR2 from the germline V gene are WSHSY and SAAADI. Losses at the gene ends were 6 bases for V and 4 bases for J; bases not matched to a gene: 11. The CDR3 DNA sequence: TGCGCCAGCAGCAGACTAGCGGGGGCTCGTAGGGCAGATACGCAGTATTTT. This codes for CASSRLAGARRADTQYF.

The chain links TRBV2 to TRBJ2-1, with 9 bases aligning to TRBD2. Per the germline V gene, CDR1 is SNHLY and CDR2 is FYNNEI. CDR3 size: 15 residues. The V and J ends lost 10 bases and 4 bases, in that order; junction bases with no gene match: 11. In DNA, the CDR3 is TGTGCCATCCGACGGTTGACTAGCGGATACAATGAGCAGTTCTTC. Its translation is CAIRRLTSGYNEQFF.

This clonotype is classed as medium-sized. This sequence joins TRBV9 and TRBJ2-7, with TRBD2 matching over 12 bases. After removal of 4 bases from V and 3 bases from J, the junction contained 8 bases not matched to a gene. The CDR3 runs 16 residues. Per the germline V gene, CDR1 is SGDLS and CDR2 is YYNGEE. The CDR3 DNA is TGTGCCAGCAGCCCCCAAGGGACTAGCGGGTTCTACGAGCAGTACTTC. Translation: CASSPQGTSGFYEQYF.

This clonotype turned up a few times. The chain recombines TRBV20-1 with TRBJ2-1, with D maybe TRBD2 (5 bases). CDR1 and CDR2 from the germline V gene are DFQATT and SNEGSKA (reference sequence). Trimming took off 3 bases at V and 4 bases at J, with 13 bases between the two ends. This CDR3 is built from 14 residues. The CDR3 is CSASSSGGYNEQFF. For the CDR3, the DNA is TGCAGTGCTAGTTCGAGCGGAGGTTACAATGAGCAGTTCTTC.

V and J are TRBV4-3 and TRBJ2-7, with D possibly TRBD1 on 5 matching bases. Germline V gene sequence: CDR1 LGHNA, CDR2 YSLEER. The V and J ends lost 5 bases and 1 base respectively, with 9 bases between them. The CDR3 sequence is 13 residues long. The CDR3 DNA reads TGCGCCAGCAGCACAGGTGCTTCCTACGAGCAGTACTTC. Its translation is CASSTGASYEQYF.

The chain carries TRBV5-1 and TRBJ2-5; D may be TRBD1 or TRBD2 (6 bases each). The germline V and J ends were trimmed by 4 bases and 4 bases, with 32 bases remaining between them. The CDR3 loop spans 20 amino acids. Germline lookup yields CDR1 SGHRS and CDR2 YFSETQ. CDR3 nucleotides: TGCGCCAGCAGCGGGACACGGGCCGGCTTAGGGGGGTTAAGGCGAGAGACCCAGTACTTC. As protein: CASSGTRAGLGGLRRETQYF.

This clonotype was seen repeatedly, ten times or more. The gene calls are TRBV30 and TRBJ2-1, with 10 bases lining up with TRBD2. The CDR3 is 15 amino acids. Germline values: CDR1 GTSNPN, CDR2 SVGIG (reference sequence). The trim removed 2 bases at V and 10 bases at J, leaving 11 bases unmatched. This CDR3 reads CAWSPRLAGGWEQFF. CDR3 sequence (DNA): TGTGCCTGGAGTCCTCGGTTAGCGGGAGGATGGGAGCAGTTCTTC.

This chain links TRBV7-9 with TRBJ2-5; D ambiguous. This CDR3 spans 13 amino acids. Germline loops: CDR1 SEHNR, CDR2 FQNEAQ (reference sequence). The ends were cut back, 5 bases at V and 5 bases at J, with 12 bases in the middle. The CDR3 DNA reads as TGTGCCAGCAGCCCCCGACCAGCGGAGACCCAGTACTTC. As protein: CASSPRPAETQYF.

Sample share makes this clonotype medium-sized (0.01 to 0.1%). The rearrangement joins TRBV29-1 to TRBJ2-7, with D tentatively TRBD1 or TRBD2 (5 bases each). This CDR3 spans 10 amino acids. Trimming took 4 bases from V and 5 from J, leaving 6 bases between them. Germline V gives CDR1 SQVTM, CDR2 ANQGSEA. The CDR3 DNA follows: TGCAGCGTTGGAGGGGACGAGCAGTACTTC. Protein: CSVGGDEQYF.

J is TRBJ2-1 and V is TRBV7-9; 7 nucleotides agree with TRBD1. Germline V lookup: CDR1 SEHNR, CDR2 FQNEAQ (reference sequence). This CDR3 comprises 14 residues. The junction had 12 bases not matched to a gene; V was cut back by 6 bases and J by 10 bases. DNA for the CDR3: TGTGCCAGCAGTTATCATACGCCAGGGGGAGAGCAGTTCTTC. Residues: CASSYHTPGGEQFF.

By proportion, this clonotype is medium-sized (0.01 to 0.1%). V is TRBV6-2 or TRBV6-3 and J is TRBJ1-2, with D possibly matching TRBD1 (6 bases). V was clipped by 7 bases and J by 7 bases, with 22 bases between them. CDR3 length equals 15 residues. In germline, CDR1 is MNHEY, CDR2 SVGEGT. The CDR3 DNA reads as TGTGCCAGCACCCCACGACCGGGGGCGGATGTTGGCTACACCTTC. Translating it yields CASTPRPGADVGYTF.

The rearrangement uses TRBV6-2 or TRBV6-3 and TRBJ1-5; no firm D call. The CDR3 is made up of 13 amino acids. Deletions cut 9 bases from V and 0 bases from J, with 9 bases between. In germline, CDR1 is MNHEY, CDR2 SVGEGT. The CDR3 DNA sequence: TGTGCCAGTGGGAGCTATAGCAATCAGCCCCAGCATTTT. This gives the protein CASGSYSNQPQHF.